The 23 T cell receptor beta chains presented below share a single source sample, sequenced in a study of CD8+ T cells in alopecia areata. Documented treatment: oral pan-JAK inhibitor, 5-10 mg twice daily. RNA was isolated and reverse transcribed to cDNA, the sequencing template. The assay was immunoSEQ multiplex PCR, and TCRdb's table has in-frame clones only and misses some. Seen here are 150,000 to 200,000 clones, about three fifths observed once, and the top ten hold roughly 17%. Specimen: CD4+ T cells sorted from blood, collected at roughly week 55, from a patient treated with tofacitinib. The receptors shown here come from a human donor with alopecia areata.

The genes are TRBV5-6 and TRBJ1-4; unclear D gene. CDR1 SGHDT and CDR2 YYEEEE come from the germline V gene. V dropped 4 bases and J dropped 3 bases, with 19 bases sitting between them. The CDR3 runs to 17 residues. The CDR3, as DNA: TGTGCCAGCAGCCCCGGACCGGGAAGGATATCTAATGAAAAACTGTTTTTT. It yields the protein CASSPGPGRISNEKLFF.

This clone was recorded a few times. CDR3 in amino acids: CASSALGATNEKLFF. For the CDR3, the DNA is TGTGCCAGCAGCGCCTTAGGGGCAACTAATGAAAAACTGTTTTTT. The chain links TRBV5-6 to TRBJ1-4; D perhaps matches TRBD1 (5 bases). V dropped 4 bases and J dropped 0 bases, with 10 bases sitting between them. This CDR3 contains 15 residues. Per the germline V gene, CDR1 is SGHDT and CDR2 is YYEEEE.

V gene TRBV5-6 combines with J gene TRBJ2-5; possible D gene TRBD1, 6 bases. This CDR3 spans 16 amino acids. CDR1 is SGHDT, CDR2 YYEEEE, per germline. The V end was cut by 2 bases, the J end by 6 bases, with 20 bases between. The CDR3 loop is CASSFDGRGRGKTQYF. The CDR3 bases are TGTGCCAGCAGCTTTGATGGGCGAGGCAGGGGAAAGACCCAGTACTTC.

The chain has TRBV9 and TRBJ2-5; D gene ambiguous. Germline values: CDR1 SGDLS, CDR2 YYNGEE. The CDR3 is made up of 13 amino acids. V was pared by 3 bases and J by 5 bases, with 11 bases between. This CDR3 reads CASSAFLSETQYF. The CDR3 nucleotides are TGTGCCAGCAGCGCCTTTCTTTCGGAGACCCAGTACTTC.

V gene TRBV20-1 combines with J gene TRBJ1-1; D is perhaps TRBD1 (6 bases). The V gene's germline CDR1 is DFQATT and CDR2 SNEGSKA (reference sequence). The CDR3 is 11 residues long. The V and J ends lost 4 bases and 6 bases respectively, with 9 bases between them. The chain's CDR3 is CSATGQSEAFF. CDR3 nucleotides: TGCAGTGCTACAGGACAGTCTGAAGCTTTCTTT.

This chain joins TRBV14 and TRBJ1-2, with a weak D call TRBD1 (5 bases). V lost 3 bases to trimming and J lost 0 bases, with 11 bases between them. Germline V gene lookup returns CDR1 SGHDN and CDR2 FVKESK. The CDR3 length is 15 residues. The CDR3 protein is CASSQAGTANYGYTF. Written as DNA, the CDR3 is TGTGCCAGCAGCCAGGCCGGGACGGCTAACTATGGCTACACCTTC.

This clone was counted a few times. The chain recombines TRBV30 with TRBJ1-2; 10 nucleotides line up with TRBD1. CDR1 and CDR2 from the germline V gene are GTSNPN and SVGIG (reference sequence). The CDR3 is 16 amino acids. The J segment lost 8 bases and the V segment lost 2 bases, leaving 14 bases of the junction unmatched. The CDR3 is CAWSLTRTGGSTGYTF. As DNA, the CDR3 is TGTGCCTGGAGTTTGACGAGGACAGGGGGTAGCACGGGCTACACCTTC.

There are a few counts of this clone. The rearrangement links TRBV2 to TRBJ2-7; D is uncertain. There are 11 residues in the CDR3. The V and J ends lost 3 bases and 13 bases respectively, with 13 bases between them. Germline-derived CDR1 and CDR2 are SNHLY and FYNNEI. CDR3 coding DNA: TGTGCCAGCAGTGATCGGCAGCCTATTTACTTC. Translating gives CASSDRQPIYF.

The V gene is TRBV30, the J gene TRBJ1-3; D call uncertain. The CDR3 extends over 12 amino acids. V was pared by 3 bases and J by 0 bases, with 3 bases between. The germline V gene has CDR1 GTSNPN and CDR2 SVGIG (reference sequence). The chain's CDR3 is CAWSRSGNTIYF. The CDR3 DNA reads as TGTGCCTGGAGCCGCTCTGGAAACACCATATATTTT. The variable domain in full, completed from reference TRBV30 and TRBJ1-3, reads SQTIHQWPATLVQPVGSPLSLECTVEGTSNPNLYWYRQAAGRGLQLLFYSVGIGQISSEVPQNLSASRPQDRQFILSSKKLLLSDSGFYLCAWSRSGNTIYFGEGSWLTVV.

The rearrangement links TRBV5-1 to TRBJ2-5, with TRBD1 identical over 9 bases. The CDR3 loop spans 14 amino acids. Germline values: CDR1 SGHRS, CDR2 YFSETQ. Germline trimming cut 2 bases from V and 5 bases from J; bases unmatched to any gene: 4. The CDR3 is CASSFGTGTETQYF. The CDR3 DNA is TGCGCCAGCAGCTTCGGGACAGGGACGGAGACCCAGTACTTC.

The rearrangement uses TRBV29-1 and TRBJ1-6; tentatively, D is TRBD1 (6 bases). CDR1 is SQVTM and CDR2 is ANQGSEA in the germline V gene. V lost 6 bases and J 9 bases, leaving 15 bases between the germline ends. There are 13 residues in the CDR3. The CDR3 loop is CSVSRGNTSPLHF. The CDR3, as DNA: TGCAGCGTGAGCAGGGGAAATACTTCACCCCTCCACTTT.

This clone was seen a handful of times. This sequence joins TRBV30 and TRBJ2-3, with D tentatively TRBD1 (5 bases). Germline CDR1 is GTSNPN and CDR2 is SVGIG (reference sequence). The CDR3 runs 14 residues. Trimming removed 2 bases from V and 3 bases from J, with 12 bases in between. CDR3 nucleotide sequence: TGTGCCTGGAGTCTAGGGGTTGCGACAGATACGCAGTATTTT. Its translation: CAWSLGVATDTQYF.

V is TRBV7-6 and J is TRBJ1-4; D perhaps matches TRBD1 (5 bases). Per the germline V gene, CDR1 is SGHVS and CDR2 is FNYEAQ. V was pared by 1 base and J by 0 bases, with 6 bases between. The CDR3 runs 15 residues. The CDR3 is CASSLETATNEKLFF. CDR3 DNA: TGTGCCAGCAGCTTAGAGACAGCAACTAATGAAAAACTGTTTTTT. Combining the CDR3 with reference TRBV7-6 and TRBJ1-4 gives the whole variable domain GAGVSQSPRYKVTKRGQDVALRCDPISGHVSLYWYRQALGQGPEFLTYFNYEAQQDKSGLPNDRFSAERPEGSISTLTIQRTEQRDSAMYRCASSLETATNEKLFFGSGTQLSVL.

The J gene is TRBJ2-5, the V gene TRBV29-1; 8 bases are a match to TRBD1. The better agreement between TRBJ2-7 and the DNA end casts doubt on the J call. The CDR3 spans 12 residues. In germline, CDR1 is SQVTM, CDR2 ANQGSEA. CDR3 nucleotide sequence: TGCAGCGCCGAAGGACAGGGCGTCGAGCAGTACTTC. Translation gives CSAEGQGVEQYF.

The chain is built from TRBV11-2 and TRBJ2-5; 8 nucleotides line up with TRBD2. The CDR3 covers 13 residues. Germline V CDR1 and CDR2: SGHAT, FQNNGV. V lost 0 bases, J lost 9 bases, and 3 bases stayed unmatched. As DNA, the CDR3 is TGTGCCAGCAGCTTAGATCGGGGGGGCGCCCAGTACTTC. It is translated as CASSLDRGGAQYF. Full variable domain (outside the CDR3, taken from reference TRBV11-2 and TRBJ2-5): EAGVAQSPRYKIIEKRQSVAFWCNPISGHATLYWYQQILGQGPKLLIQFQNNGVVDDSQLPKDRFSAERLKGVDSTLKIQPAKLEDSAVYLCASSLDRGGAQYFGPGTRLLVL.

CDR3 sequence: CSVAQGEYSPLHF. The CDR3, as DNA: TGCAGCGTCGCTCAGGGGGAGTATTCACCCCTCCACTTT. This rearrangement joins TRBV29-1 to TRBJ1-6; 7 bases line up with TRBD1. There are 13 residues in the CDR3. Germline loops: CDR1 SQVTM, CDR2 ANQGSEA. Unmatched junction bases numbered 7, after V lost 6 bases and J lost 8 bases.

This chain links TRBV19 with TRBJ2-5, with 8 bases fitting TRBD1. Germline lookup yields CDR1 LNHDA and CDR2 SQIVND (reference sequence). Trimming removed 5 bases from V and 5 bases from J; junction bases left unmatched: 13. This CDR3 contains 16 residues. The CDR3 bases are TGTGCCAGTAGTGTGTGGACAGGGACGATGATTGAGACCCAGTACTTC. Translated: CASSVWTGTMIETQYF.

This chain uses TRBV11-2 with TRBJ2-1; 14 bases align to TRBD2. V lost 9 bases and J lost 7; bases outside the gene matches: 5. Germline V gene data show CDR1 as SGHAT and CDR2 as FQNNGV. The CDR3 length is 14 residues. CDR3 loop: CASQRTSGGNEQFF. The CDR3 coding sequence is TGTGCCAGTCAAAGGACTAGCGGGGGGAATGAGCAGTTCTTC.

V gene TRBV4-1 combines with J gene TRBJ1-4; D gene uncertain. Germline V gene data show CDR1 as MGHRA and CDR2 as YSYEKL. V was cut by 0 bases and J by 8 bases, with 13 bases left in between. This CDR3 region has 15 residues. CDR3 residues: CASSQDRRIGEKLFF. The DNA for the CDR3 is TGCGCCAGCAGCCAAGATAGGCGGATCGGGGAAAAACTGTTTTTT.

This clone was picked up a small number of times. The chain is built from TRBV2 and TRBJ2-7; a possible D gene is TRBD1 (7 bases). There are 13 residues in the CDR3. CDR1 SNHLY and CDR2 FYNNEI come from the germline V gene. Trimming removed 7 bases from V and 3 bases from J, with 13 bases in between. The chain's CDR3 is CASTRQGGYEQYF. The CDR3 nucleotides are TGTGCCAGCACGAGACAGGGAGGCTACGAGCAGTACTTC. The entire variable domain, with the rest obtained from reference TRBV2 and TRBJ2-7, is as follows: EPEVTQTPSHQVTQMGQEVILRCVPISNHLYFYWYRQILGQKVEFLVSFYNNEISEKSEIFDDQFSVERPDGSNFTLKIRSTKLEDSAMYFCASTRQGGYEQYFGPGTRLTVT.

This clone was seen only a few times. CDR3 protein: CASSLTADTQYF. The DNA for the CDR3 is TGTGCCAGCAGCTTAACGGCGGATACGCAGTATTTT. The V gene is TRBV7-9, the J gene TRBJ2-3; D remains unclear. CDR3 length: 12 residues. Germline V gene sequence: CDR1 SEHNR, CDR2 FQNEAQ (reference sequence). Deletions cut 2 bases from V and 6 bases from J, with 6 bases between.

This clone was picked up one time. V is TRBV2 and J is TRBJ1-5; the match to TRBD1 covers 10 bases. The CDR3 sequence is 13 residues long. CDR1 is SNHLY, CDR2 FYNNEI, per germline. V was clipped by 7 bases and J by 7 bases; unmatched bases: 4. CDR3 coding DNA: TGTGCCAGCACCCGGGACAGGGGCCAGCCCCAGCATTTT. Amino acid sequence: CASTRDRGQPQHF.

This clone was seen only once. This sequence joins TRBV2 and TRBJ1-5, with no clear D. The CDR3 runs to 12 residues. The V end lost 6 bases, the J end lost 5 bases, and 8 bases lay between the germline ends. The germline V gene encodes CDR1 SNHLY and CDR2 FYNNEI. DNA for the CDR3: TGTGCCAGCAGCAGAACGGATCAGCCCCAGCATTTT. This translates into CASSRTDQPQHF.